These T cell receptor beta chains were read from a single sample in a study of cytomegalovirus exposure and HLA in healthy donors. Method: immunoSEQ multiplex PCR; TCRdb's copy keeps in-frame clones and lacks some. This table has 150,000 to 200,000 clones, 86% appearing once. Specimen: PBMCs. The receptors originated from a woman aged 18-29 years in good health and CMV-seronegative. Each CDR3 is given with its conserved first and last residue. A D gene is named only where the DNA matches it firmly. The size entry is marked missing in some rows and otherwise reads once, few, many or a size class.

>TRBD2|TRBJ2-7|-|TRBV5-5
CASSLGLAGSMVQYF
TGTGCCAGCAGCTTGGGGCTAGCGGGGAGCATGGTGCAGTACTTC
>-|TRBJ1-5|-|TRBV25-1
CASSEYKEVQPQHF
TGTGCCAGCAGTGAATATAAAGAGGTTCAGCCCCAGCATTTT
>-|TRBJ1-1|-|TRBV19
CASSGQGMQNTEAFF
TGTGCCAGTAGTGGGCAGGGGATGCAAAACACTGAAGCTTTCTTT
>TRBD2|TRBJ2-3|-|TRBV7-2
CASSFTTSGRGLVTDTQYF
TGTGCCAGCAGCTTTACGACTAGCGGGAGGGGTCTTGTCACAGATACGCAGTATTTT
>TRBD2|TRBJ2-7|-|TRBV27
CASSGLAGGRYEQYF
TGTGCCAGCAGCGGCTTAGCGGGGGGGCGCTACGAGCAGTACTTC
>-|TRBJ2-1|-|TRBV2
CASITTYNEQFF
TGTGCCAGCATTACCACTTACAATGAGCAGTTCTTC
>-|TRBJ2-1|-|TRBV5-1
CASSLDSPTYNEQFF
TGCGCCAGCAGCTTGGACTCGCCAACCTACAATGAGCAGTTCTTC
>TRBD1|TRBJ1-2|-|TRBV19
CASISRDSVYGYTF
TGTGCCAGTATTAGCCGGGACAGCGTCTATGGCTACACCTTC
>TRBD1|TRBJ2-7|-|TRBV23-1
CASSQEDRDGSYEQYF
TGCGCCAGCAGTCAAGAGGACAGGGACGGCTCCTACGAGCAGTACTTC
>TRBD1|TRBJ1-6|-|TRBV6-5
CASTRDRGNSPLHF
TGTGCCAGCACCCGGGACAGGGGAAATTCACCCCTCCACTTT
>TRBD2|TRBJ2-4|-|TRBV4-1
CASSQEGEWQGARGGGVF
TGCGCCAGCAGCCAAGAAGGCGAGTGGCAGGGCGCTCGGGGGGGAGGTGTCTTC
>TRBD2|TRBJ2-7|-|TRBV7-8
CASSFGTSGRGSYEQYF
TGTGCCAGCAGCTTCGGGACTAGCGGGAGGGGATCCTACGAGCAGTACTTC
>-|TRBJ1-2|-|TRBV5-1
CASSLGVRGRDGYTF
TGTGCCAGCAGCTTGGGGGTCCGCGGAAGAGATGGCTACACCTTC
>-|TRBJ1-5|-|TRBV7-6
CASSLQYQQPQHF
TGTGCCAGCAGCTTACAATACCAGCAGCCCCAGCATTTT
>TRBD2|TRBJ2-3|once|TRBV5-1
CASTPRTSGSTDTQYF
TGCGCCAGCACCCCTAGGACTAGCGGGAGCACAGATACGCAGTATTTT
>-|TRBJ1-1|once|TRBV5-1
CASSLSGTKTEAFF
TGCGCCAGCAGCTTGAGCGGGACAAAAACTGAAGCTTTCTTT
>TRBD1|TRBJ1-5|-|TRBV15
CATSWDRGINQPQHF
TGTGCCACCTCCTGGGACAGGGGAATCAATCAGCCCCAGCATTTT
>TRBD1|TRBJ2-7|-|TRBV18
CASSPVQGVSYEQYF
TGTGCCAGCTCACCAGTACAGGGGGTCTCCTACGAGCAGTACTTC
>TRBD1|TRBJ2-2|-|TRBV7-3
CASSFIGTVHTGELFF
TGTGCCAGCAGCTTTATAGGGACAGTTCACACCGGGGAGCTGTTTTTT
>-|TRBJ2-3|-|TRBV5-1
CASSLEGQSTDTQYF
TGCGCCAGCAGCTTGGAAGGACAGAGCACAGATACGCAGTATTTT
>-|TRBJ1-2|-|TRBV7-3
CASSLDSFYGYTF
TGTGCCAGCAGCTTAGACAGCTTCTATGGCTACACCTTC
>-|TRBJ1-4|-|TRBV4-1
CASSQHSGTNEKLFF
TGCGCCAGCAGCCAGCATTCGGGAACTAATGAAAAACTGTTTTTT
>TRBD1|TRBJ2-5|-|TRBV18
CASSRNSIRGQETQYF
TGTGCCAGCTCACGCAACTCAATCAGGGGGCAAGAGACCCAGTACTTC
>-|TRBJ2-3|few|TRBV6-4
CASSDSIESTDTQYF
TGTGCCAGCAGTGACTCGATAGAGAGCACAGATACGCAGTATTTT
>TRBD1|TRBJ1-1|-|TRBV30
CAWSPGQMNTEAFF
TGTGCCTGGAGTCCGGGACAGATGAACACTGAAGCTTTCTTT
>-|TRBJ2-5|once|TRBV6-1
CASSGSTEGTQYF
TGTGCCAGCAGTGGATCGACGGAGGGGACCCAGTACTTC
>-|TRBJ2-1|-|TRBV9
CASSEVAGSYNEQFF
TGTGCCAGCAGCGAGGTGGCGGGATCCTACAATGAGCAGTTCTTC
>-|TRBJ1-1|-|TRBV6-6
CASSPYGTEAFF
TGTGCCAGCAGCCCCTACGGTACTGAAGCTTTCTTT
>-|TRBJ2-1|-|TRBV5-6
CASSLSESSYNEQFF
TGTGCCAGCAGCTTGTCTGAGAGCTCCTACAATGAGCAGTTCTTC
>TRBD1|TRBJ2-6|-|TRBV10-2
CASSEFGMRQGATGANVLTF
TGCGCCAGCAGTGAGTTCGGGATGCGACAGGGGGCGACTGGGGCCAACGTCCTGACTTTC
>-|TRBJ2-1|-|TRBV20-1
CSARVLEQFF
TGCAGTGCTAGAGTCCTTGAGCAGTTCTTC
>TRBD2|TRBJ2-7|-|TRBV5-4
CASSSSLTSGADEQYF
TGTGCCAGCAGCTCCTCGCTGACTAGCGGGGCAGACGAGCAGTACTTC
>TRBD2|TRBJ2-3|-|TRBV15
CATSTVSGGTDTQYF
TGTGCCACCAGCACCGTTAGCGGGGGCACAGATACGCAGTATTTT
>TRBD1|TRBJ2-1|-|TRBV6-1
CASSERTGRINEQFF
TGTGCCAGCAGCGAGCGGACAGGGCGGATTAATGAGCAGTTCTTC
>TRBD1|TRBJ2-3|-|TRBV6-5
CASSQGQGPDTQYF
TGTGCCAGCAGCCAGGGACAGGGGCCAGATACGCAGTATTTT
>-|TRBJ2-1|-|TRBV12-5
CASGPISDNEQFF
TGTGCTAGTGGCCCGATATCGGACAATGAGCAGTTCTTC
>TRBD2|TRBJ2-5|once|TRBV6-1
CAWASGGLWETQYF
TGTGCTTGGGCTAGCGGGGGCCTTTGGGAGACCCAGTACTTC
>-|TRBJ1-2|-|TRBV19
CASTTHAPGQGANYGYTF
TGTGCCAGTACCACCCACGCCCCGGGACAAGGGGCGAACTATGGCTACACCTTC
>TRBD1|TRBJ2-7|-|TRBV5-4
CASSKGQGVHEQYF
TGTGCCAGCAGCAAGGGACAGGGTGTGCACGAGCAGTACTTC
>-|TRBJ1-2|-|TRBV5-5
CASPGGPVYGYTF
TGTGCCAGCCCGGGGGGACCCGTCTATGGCTACACCTTC
>-|TRBJ2-2|-|TRBV5-1
CASSSQSTGELFF
TGCGCCAGCAGCTCCCAGTCCACCGGGGAGCTGTTTTTT
>-|TRBJ2-3|many|TRBV10-1
CASSEMGPRSTQYF
TGCGCCAGCAGTGAAATGGGGCCCCGTAGTACGCAGTATTTT
>-|TRBJ2-7|-|TRBV7-2
CASSETSGNQSTSYEQYF
TGTGCCAGCAGCGAGACGTCCGGGAACCAATCAACTTCCTACGAGCAGTACTTC
>-|TRBJ1-2|few|TRBV7-9
CAIRQNYGYTF
TGTGCCATCAGACAGAACTATGGCTACACCTTC
>TRBD2|TRBJ2-3|-|TRBV10-3
CATSQRGARLAGGDTQYF
TGTGCCACCAGCCAGCGCGGCGCCCGACTAGCGGGAGGAGATACGCAGTATTTT
>-|TRBJ2-3|-|TRBV6-5
CASSYRGSTDTQYF
TGTGCCAGCAGTTACCGAGGTAGCACAGATACGCAGTATTTT
>-|TRBJ2-7|once|TRBV7-9
CASSLTGVEQYF
TGTGCCAGCAGCCTCACGGGGGTTGAGCAGTACTTC
>-|TRBJ1-4|-|TRBV7-9
CASSLRATNEKLFF
TGTGCCAGCAGCCTGCGGGCAACTAATGAAAAACTGTTTTTT
>TRBD2|TRBJ2-3|-|TRBV11-2
CASSLVGGGVATDTQYF
TGTGCCAGCAGCTTAGTAGGCGGGGGGGTGGCCACAGATACGCAGTATTTT